Listed below are T cell receptor beta chains from one sample, sequenced in a study of T cells expressing NK-cell markers. Reprocessing the 5' RACE reads, TCRdb reports a single entry for every CDR3 protein and omits DNA. The repertoire table contains 550,000 to 600,000 distinct CDR3 sequences. What was sequenced was blood T cells: a sorted CD56 or NKG2C T cell subset, CD4+ or CD8+ T cells, or bulk PBMC T cells (not recorded which). The receptor set was obtained from a man between 18 and 35 years old in good health. Each CDR3 is given with its conserved first and last residue.

j_call v_call cdr3_aa
TRBJ2-1 TRBV14 CASSHPDGLTYNEQFF
TRBJ2-3 TRBV5-1 CASSLQAGGVSTDTQYF
TRBJ2-1 TRBV5-5 CASSLRTSDSNEQFF
TRBJ2-5 TRBV29-1 CSVGGQFQETQYF
TRBJ2-5 TRBV2 CASGAWTSIETQYF
TRBJ2-5 TRBV7-9 CASSLSGREKKQETQYF
TRBJ2-5 TRBV6-2/TRBV6-3 CASTHLTGQETQYF
TRBJ2-2 TRBV5-1 CASSLEVSGRKAGELVF
TRBJ2-1 TRBV28 CASSPLAGDQFF
TRBJ2-7 TRBV20-1 CSARAPRLAGGPEVYF
TRBJ1-3 TRBV30 CAWSVTGFSGNTIYF
TRBJ1-5 TRBV7-9 CASSLRAGGPQHF
TRBJ2-1 TRBV5-1 CASSDGSGQGANEQFF
TRBJ1-2 TRBV12-3/TRBV12-4 CASSRGPGDGYTF
TRBJ2-1 TRBV6-2/TRBV6-3 CASSYSLRAQFF
TRBJ2-2 TRBV12-3/TRBV12-4 CASIREGRGTGELFF
TRBJ2-5 TRBV5-1 CASSRRSAGQGQETQYF
TRBJ1-4 TRBV10-3 CAISESVLPTGNEKLFF
TRBJ1-1 TRBV6-1 CASSATGPMNTEAFF
TRBJ2-1 TRBV12-3/TRBV12-4 CASSSQGQGAYNEQFF
TRBJ2-1 TRBV15 CATSRGLGNLYNEQFF
TRBJ2-5 TRBV6-2/TRBV6-3 CASSYNGQSAETQYF
TRBJ2-1 TRBV19 CAVEGGRADNEQFF
TRBJ2-5 TRBV4-1 CASSQEGGYQETQYF
TRBJ2-3 TRBV10-1 CASSGQGIGSDTQYF
TRBJ1-2 TRBV10-3 CAITEGGDYGYTF
TRBJ1-1 TRBV3-1 CASSQRGNDEAFF
TRBJ1-3 TRBV4-3 CASSPDTYSGNTIYF
TRBJ2-1 TRBV19 CASSSREGSSYNEQFF
TRBJ2-5 TRBV28 CASSLRGPQETQYF
TRBJ2-1 TRBV7-3 CASSLRVRAGSYNEQFF
TRBJ2-3 TRBV6-6 CASLEKSTDTQYF
TRBJ2-5 TRBV5-1 CASSLGLAYETQYF
TRBJ1-6 TRBV12-3/TRBV12-4 CASNAGTNSPLHF
TRBJ1-2 TRBV7-2 CASSDPTGAYGYTF
TRBJ2-3 TRBV7-3 CASSVAGTALDTQYF
TRBJ2-1 TRBV27 CASSLSLGNEQFF
TRBJ2-1 TRBV20-1 CSPRLSGYNEQFF
TRBJ2-7 TRBV7-2 CASSFAWEGDNKFLYEQYF
TRBJ1-6 TRBV27 CASRPSVSSYNSPLHF
TRBJ2-1 TRBV30 CAWSPSSGIRQFF
TRBJ2-2 TRBV25-1 CAVQGRETGELFF
TRBJ2-5 TRBV27 CASSLGLAKDQETQYF
TRBJ1-2 TRBV6-5 CASSPRGGLRAYGYTF
TRBJ2-1 TRBV20-1 CSASRRLGNNEQFF